This TCR beta chain was profiled in a study of shared clonotypes between healthy human individuals. The assay was immunoSEQ multiplex PCR, and TCRdb's table has in-frame clones only and misses some. The sample contains roughly 530,000 clones, approximately 95% of which appear only once. Trimming stripped 1 base from V and 4 bases from J, with 8 bases between. The CDR3 has 13 residues. The germline CDR1 and CDR2 sequences are SGHNT and YYREEE (reference sequence). What was sequenced was naive CD4+ T cells sorted from blood. Regarding subset: CD45RA+ positively selected. This chain connects TRBV5-4 to TRBJ1-2, with D possibly being TRBD1 (5 bases). This receptor was identified in a woman aged 30 to 39 in good health. The CDR3: CASSLTGAYGYTF. CDR3 bases: TGTGCCAGCAGCTTGACCGGGGCCTATGGCTACACCTTC.